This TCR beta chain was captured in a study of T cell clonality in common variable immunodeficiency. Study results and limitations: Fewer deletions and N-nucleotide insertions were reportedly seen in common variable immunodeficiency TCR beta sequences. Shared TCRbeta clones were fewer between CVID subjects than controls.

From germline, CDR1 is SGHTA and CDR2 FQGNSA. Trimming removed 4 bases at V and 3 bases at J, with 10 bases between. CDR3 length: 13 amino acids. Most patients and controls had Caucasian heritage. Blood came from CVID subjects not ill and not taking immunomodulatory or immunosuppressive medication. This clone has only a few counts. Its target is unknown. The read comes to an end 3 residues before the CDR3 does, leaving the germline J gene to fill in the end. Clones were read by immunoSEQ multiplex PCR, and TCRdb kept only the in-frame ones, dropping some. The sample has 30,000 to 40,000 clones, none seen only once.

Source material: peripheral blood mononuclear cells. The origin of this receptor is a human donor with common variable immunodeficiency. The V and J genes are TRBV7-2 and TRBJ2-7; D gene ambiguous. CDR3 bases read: TGTGCCAGCAGCTCTCCTTTTCTCTACGAG. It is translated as CASSSPFLYE. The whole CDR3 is CASSSPFLYEQYF.